The rows below give T cell receptor beta chains drawn from one sample of a study of blood T cell repertoires in COVID-19. Using immunoSEQ multiplex PCR, the repertoire was profiled, and TCRdb retains in-frame clones only, with some absent. The sample holds around 200,000 clones, under 90% seen once. Material: peripheral blood. The source of these receptors is a human donor in a cohort sampled during active COVID-19. The CDR3 runs from the conserved cysteine through the conserved F or W. D genes are given only for firm matches. Clone sizes are given selectively: once, few, many, or a class where the clone is expanded.

clone size	V gene	D gene	J gene	CDR3 DNA	CDR3 protein
-	TRBV5-1	-	TRBJ2-3	TGCGCCAGCGGTGGTCTAGCCGACACAGATACGCAGTATTTT	CASGGLADTDTQYF
-	TRBV15	-	TRBJ2-7	TGTGCCACCAGCAGAGGATGGAGGGAGCAGTACTTC	CATSRGWREQYF
-	TRBV7-9	TRBD2	TRBJ2-7	TGTGCCAGCAGCTTTAGCGGGGGCCCCGAGCAGTACTTC	CASSFSGGPEQYF
few	TRBV29-1	-	TRBJ1-1	TGCAGCGTTGTATCCGAGAGCGCTGAAGCTTTCTTT	CSVVSESAEAFF
-	TRBV6-5	TRBD1	TRBJ1-5	TGTGCCAGCTTGGACAGGGAGGCCCAGCCCCAGCATTTT	CASLDREAQPQHF
-	TRBV6-2/TRBV6-3	TRBD1	TRBJ2-7	TGTGCCAGCAGCCTCGGGGGACAGGGTTTCGACGAGCAGTACTTC	CASSLGGQGFDEQYF
-	TRBV13	-	TRBJ2-7	TGTGCCAGCAGCGTGAGGGGGGGCTACGAGCAGTACTTC	CASSVRGGYEQYF
-	TRBV27	-	TRBJ1-6	TGTGCCAGCAGTTCCTCGACGGAGTATAATTCACCCCTCCACTTT	CASSSSTEYNSPLHF
-	TRBV6-5	-	TRBJ1-5	TGTGCCAGCAGCAGTTTCGCCCTTTCCAATCAGCCCCAGCATTTT	CASSSFALSNQPQHF
-	TRBV30	TRBD2	TRBJ2-7	TGTGCCTGGAGTGTAAGGGGAGGGACCTACGAGCAGTACTTC	CAWSVRGGTYEQYF
-	TRBV29-1	-	TRBJ2-7	TGCAGCGTTGTGTACTCACAGGGTCCCTACGAGCAGTACTTC	CSVVYSQGPYEQYF
-	TRBV29-1	TRBD2	TRBJ2-1	TGCAGCGTTGAAGATCCGAGCTTGGCGGGGGGACTTGGGTTCTTC	CSVEDPSLAGGLGFF
few	TRBV19	-	TRBJ2-3	TGTGCCAGTAGTATACAGCGCCGCCTCACAGATACGCAGTATTTT	CASSIQRRLTDTQYF
-	TRBV5-1	TRBD1	TRBJ1-1	TGCGCCAGCAGCTTGGGACAGGGGCCTTTGAACACTGAAGCTTTCTTT	CASSLGQGPLNTEAFF
few	TRBV9	-	TRBJ1-1	TGTGCCAGCAGCGTCGTCACCGGGTTCACTGAAGCTTTCTTT	CASSVVTGFTEAFF
-	TRBV6-5	-	TRBJ1-2	TGTGCCAGCAGTTCAAGGTCCACAGGGTATGGCTACACCTTC	CASSSRSTGYGYTF
-	TRBV6-2/TRBV6-3	TRBD1	TRBJ1-4	TGTGCCAGCAGTTCGCCGGGACAGCTTAATGAAAAACTGTTTTTT	CASSSPGQLNEKLFF
-	TRBV4-1	TRBD1	TRBJ1-4	TGCGCCAGCAGCCATTCCGGACAGGGTATCCAGGAAAAACTGTTTTTT	CASSHSGQGIQEKLFF
-	TRBV7-9	TRBD2	TRBJ2-7	TGTGCCAGCAGCTTAGTACCGACTAGCGGGGGGCGATACGCTTACGAGCAGTACTTC	CASSLVPTSGGRYAYEQYF
few	TRBV30	TRBD1	TRBJ1-2	TGTGCCTGGACGGGACAGGGAAGTATTACTAACTATGGCTACACCTTC	CAWTGQGSITNYGYTF
-	TRBV5-1	TRBD2	TRBJ2-7	TGCGCCAGCAGCATTAGCGGGGGGGGATACGAGCAGTACTTC	CASSISGGGYEQYF
-	TRBV19	-	TRBJ2-7	TGTGCCAGTAGTATAGCCAGCGGTTCCGAGCAGTACTTC	CASSIASGSEQYF
-	TRBV3-1/TRBV3-2	-	TRBJ1-4	TGTGCCAGCAGCCAAGTAGGGGGGGTCGAGGCAACTAATGAAAAACTGTTTTTT	CASSQVGGVEATNEKLFF
-	TRBV10-3	TRBD1	TRBJ2-7	TGTGCCATCAGTGGTGGACAGGCCTACGAGCAGTACTTC	CAISGGQAYEQYF
-	TRBV2	TRBD1	TRBJ1-4	TGTGCCAGCCTCCAACAGGGGGTTCGGGAAAAACTGTTTTTT	CASLQQGVREKLFF
once	TRBV18	-	TRBJ1-3	TGTGCCAGCTCACCACTCAGAGACAACTCTGGAAACACCATATATTTT	CASSPLRDNSGNTIYF
-	TRBV7-8	-	TRBJ1-6	TGTGCCAGCAGCTTAGAGGGACAAACAAATTCACCCCTCCACTTT	CASSLEGQTNSPLHF
-	TRBV4-1	-	TRBJ1-2	TGCGCCAGCAGCCAAGATAGTAAGGGGGTCGCGGGCCACACCTTC	CASSQDSKGVAGHTF
-	TRBV10-3	TRBD2	TRBJ2-7	TGTGCCATCAAAGGCGGGAGCTCCTACGAGCAGTACTTC	CAIKGGSSYEQYF
-	TRBV20-1	-	TRBJ2-7	TGCAGCGCCACAAAAAATTACGAGCAGTACTTC	CSATKNYEQYF
-	TRBV7-9	TRBD2	TRBJ2-3	TGTGCCAGCAGAGAGATAGCGGGGGGTACAGATACGCAGTATTTT	CASREIAGGTDTQYF
-	TRBV5-4	-	TRBJ1-3	TGTGCCAGCAGCTATCGGAGGGGAATGGAGGCTGGAAACACCATATATTTT	CASSYRRGMEAGNTIYF
-	TRBV4-2	-	TRBJ1-2	TGTGCCAGCAGCCAAGCGGAGGGGTCAATCGACTATGGCTACACCTTC	CASSQAEGSIDYGYTF
-	TRBV25-1	-	TRBJ2-5	TGTGCCAGCAGTGTTGGCCCAAGCCAAGAGACCCAGTACTTC	CASSVGPSQETQYF
-	TRBV27	TRBD1	TRBJ2-7	TGTGCCAGCAGTTCGGCAGGGGGCGAACTTTACGAGCAGTACTTC	CASSSAGGELYEQYF
-	TRBV7-2	-	TRBJ2-5	TGTGCCAGCAGCCTATCCGCCCAAGAGACCCAGTACTTC	CASSLSAQETQYF
-	TRBV19	TRBD1	TRBJ2-1	TGTGCCAGTAGTGATACTGAGGGACAGGGGATTTATGAGCAGTTCTTC	CASSDTEGQGIYEQFF
-	TRBV6-1	-	TRBJ2-7	TGTGCCAGCAGTGAACCAAACAGGGTATACGAGCAGTACTTC	CASSEPNRVYEQYF
-	TRBV28	-	TRBJ2-4	TGTGCCAGCTGCGGCGAACTACCGATACTAGCCAAAAACATTCAGTACTTC	CASCGELPILAKNIQYF
-	TRBV2	-	TRBJ1-2	TGTGCCAGCAGGGGCAACCCTGGACACGTCTATGGCTACACCTTC	CASRGNPGHVYGYTF
once	TRBV7-8	TRBD2	TRBJ2-5	TGTGCCAGCAGCTTAGGAGGGCGACTAGCGGGGGGACCCCAAGAGACCCAGTACTTC	CASSLGGRLAGGPQETQYF
-	TRBV5-6	-	TRBJ1-5	TGTGCCAGCAGCTTTACGGGACAAAGCAATCAGCCCCAGCATTTT	CASSFTGQSNQPQHF
-	TRBV27	TRBD1	TRBJ2-7	TGTGCCAGCATACCAAGAGGGACAGGGACCTACGAGCAGTACTTC	CASIPRGTGTYEQYF
medium-sized	TRBV7-9	TRBD2	TRBJ2-7	TGTGCCAGCAGCTCCGGGACTAGCGGTTACGAGCAGTACTTC	CASSSGTSGYEQYF
-	TRBV6-5	TRBD1	TRBJ2-7	TGTGCCAGCACGGACAGGTACGAGCAGTACTTC	CASTDRYEQYF